This entry concerns a single T cell receptor beta chain. Profiling relied on immunoSEQ multiplex PCR, and the TCRdb table lists in-frame clones only, not all of them. The repertoire holds around 150,000 clones, with about 90% as singletons. The CDR3 spans 14 residues. Germline CDR1 reads LNHDA; CDR2 reads SQIVND (reference sequence). The V gene lost 3 bases and the J gene lost 3 bases, with 11 bases spanning the gap. This specimen comes from a study of T cell responses to AZD1222 COVID-19 vaccine. This chain joins TRBV19 and TRBJ1-2; perhaps TRBD1 as D (6 bases). This TCR came from an adult in good health. The starting material was peripheral blood, obtained on day 0 of MenACWY control vaccination. The CDR3 nucleotides read TGTGCCAGTAGTATTCCGGGGGGCGACTATGGCTACACCTTC. It is translated as CASSIPGGDYGYTF. The full variable domain, its missing parts supplied by reference TRBV19 and TRBJ1-2, is DGGITQSPKYLFRKEGQNVTLSCEQNLNHDAMYWYRQDPGQGLRLIYYSQIVNDFQKGDIAEGYSVSREKKESFPLTVTSAQKNPTAFYLCASSIPGGDYGYTFGSGTRLTVV.